The T cell receptor (beta chain) described here comes from a study of technical replicates of blood from a handful of donors. The data were produced by immunoSEQ multiplex PCR, yet TCRdb's version contains in-frame clones alone and is incomplete. The sample includes roughly 70,000 clones, around 95% of them seen just once. CDR1 and CDR2 from the germline V gene are GTSNPN and SVGIG (reference sequence). V was trimmed by 4 bases and J by 5 bases, leaving 9 bases between them. This CDR3 comprises 12 residues. The sequence was collected from a human donor in good health. Sequenced input: T cells isolated from PBMCs. This chain links TRBV30 with TRBJ1-5; possible D gene TRBD1, 6 bases. The CDR3: CAWNTGYQPQHF. The CDR3 region has the DNA TGTGCCTGGAATACAGGGTATCAGCCCCAGCATTTT.